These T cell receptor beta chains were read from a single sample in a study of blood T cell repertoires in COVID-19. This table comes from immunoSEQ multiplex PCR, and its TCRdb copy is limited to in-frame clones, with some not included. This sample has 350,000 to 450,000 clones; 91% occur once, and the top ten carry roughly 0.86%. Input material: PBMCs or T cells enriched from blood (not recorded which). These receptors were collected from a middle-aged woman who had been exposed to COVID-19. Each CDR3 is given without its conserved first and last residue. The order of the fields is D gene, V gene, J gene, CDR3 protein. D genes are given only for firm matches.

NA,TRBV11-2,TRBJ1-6,ASSLVAYNSPLH
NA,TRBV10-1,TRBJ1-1,ASVGRGTEAF
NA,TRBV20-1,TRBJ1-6,SASDRLSSYNSPLH
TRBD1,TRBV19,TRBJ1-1,ASSMAGGTEAF
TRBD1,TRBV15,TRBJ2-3,ATSLLRQGANTDTQY
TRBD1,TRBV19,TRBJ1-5,ASRKDRAERGQPQH
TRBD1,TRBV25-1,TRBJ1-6,ASRTGAYNSPLH
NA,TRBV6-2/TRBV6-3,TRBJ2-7,ASSYNLRHTSYEQY
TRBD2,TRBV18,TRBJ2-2,ASSPQGLAGGSANTGELF
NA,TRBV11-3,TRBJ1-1,ASSLDRRTEAF
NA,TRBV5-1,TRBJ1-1,ASSHQGKNTEAF
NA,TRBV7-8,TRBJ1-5,ASSLAGGASNQPQH
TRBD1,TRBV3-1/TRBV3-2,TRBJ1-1,ASSQIQGAMNTEAF
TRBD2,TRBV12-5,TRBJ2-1,ASGLVIRREGPEYNEQF
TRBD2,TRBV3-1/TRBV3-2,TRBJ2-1,ASSTVAGLVNEQF
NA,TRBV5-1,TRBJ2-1,ASTTSGSSYNEQF
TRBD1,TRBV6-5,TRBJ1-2,ASSRDRVGGYT
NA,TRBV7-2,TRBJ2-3,ASSLRGGSTDTQY
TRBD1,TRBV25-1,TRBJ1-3,ASSELEGASGNTIY
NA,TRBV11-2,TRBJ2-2,ASSSTGLGTGELF
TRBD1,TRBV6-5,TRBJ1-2,ASSYSGQGGGYT
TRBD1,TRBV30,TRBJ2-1,AWSGPSPGQKNEQF
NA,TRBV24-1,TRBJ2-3,ATSDLPGGWTQY
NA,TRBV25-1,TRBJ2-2,ASGRAGLTGELF
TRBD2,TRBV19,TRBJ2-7,ASSMGGGLATYEQY
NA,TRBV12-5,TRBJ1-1,ASGASGGTEAF
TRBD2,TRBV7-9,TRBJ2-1,ASTRGGAGEQF
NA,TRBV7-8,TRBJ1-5,ASSLVRLTRGFSNQPQH